The rows below give T cell receptor beta chains drawn from one sample of a study of beta chain features in type 1 diabetes. The protocol was immunoSEQ multiplex PCR, while the TCRdb copy is restricted to in-frame clones and leaves out a portion. Of around 500,000 clones listed, about an eighth were seen once; the top ten hold roughly 0.046%. The material sequenced was naive CD4+ T cells from blood. The receptors derive from a woman between 18 and 29 years old in good health. The CDR3 runs from the conserved cysteine through the conserved F or W. D genes are given only for firm matches. The size of a clone is reported for some rows only, either as once, few or many, or as a class for expanded clones.

j_gene,v_gene,d_gene,abundance,CDR3nt,CDR3aa
TRBJ2-1,TRBV29-1,TRBD2,few,TGCAGCGTTGAAGATGGAGCGGGGGGCTCCTACAATGAGCAGTTCTTC,CSVEDGAGGSYNEQFF
TRBJ1-2,TRBV7-2,.,.,TGTGCCAGCAGCCAAGCTGAGGGACCCAACTATGGCTACACCTTC,CASSQAEGPNYGYTF
TRBJ2-1,TRBV28,.,few,TGTGCCAGCAGTTTATCCCCGGGGAATGAGCAGTTCTTC,CASSLSPGNEQFF
TRBJ2-3,TRBV4-2,.,.,TGTGCCAGCAGCCAAGTAGGCAGAACAGATACGCAGTATTTT,CASSQVGRTDTQYF
TRBJ2-7,TRBV15,.,few,TGTGCCACCAGCAGAGCTGGGGACACCTACGAGCAGTACTTC,CATSRAGDTYEQYF
TRBJ1-5,TRBV30,.,few,TGTGCCTGGAGTTCAGGTAGCAATCAGCCCCAGCATTTT,CAWSSGSNQPQHF
TRBJ2-2,TRBV7-2,.,.,TGTGCCAGCAGCTTATTACGGAAGAACACCGGGGAGCTGTTTTTT,CASSLLRKNTGELFF
TRBJ2-5,TRBV2,.,.,TGTGCCAGCAGTGAAGAAGGGGGAGGCGAAGAGACCCAGTACTTC,CASSEEGGGEETQYF
TRBJ2-3,TRBV4-3,TRBD2,.,TGCGCCAGCAGCCAAGCGGGTAGCGGGAAGGCCGCAGATACGCAGTATTTT,CASSQAGSGKAADTQYF
TRBJ1-1,TRBV28,.,.,TGTGCCAGCAGTTCTACCCGGACATCTGCTTTCTTT,CASSSTRTSAFF
TRBJ1-6,TRBV7-9,.,many,TGTGCCAGCAGCTTAGGAGGGTCACCCCTCCACTTT,CASSLGGSPLHF
TRBJ1-2,TRBV27,TRBD1,few,TGTGCCAGCATGGGACAGAATAACTATGGCTACACCTTC,CASMGQNNYGYTF
TRBJ1-1,TRBV5-1,.,few,TGCGCCAGCAGCTTGAAGCAGGGGACCCCTGTGAACACTGAAGCTTTCTTT,CASSLKQGTPVNTEAFF
TRBJ2-5,TRBV7-2,TRBD1,.,TGTGCCAGCAGCTCCAGGACAGGGGAAGAGACCCAGTACTTC,CASSSRTGEETQYF
TRBJ1-1,TRBV29-1,.,.,TGCAGCGTGGGGGAATCTCGGGCTTTCTTT,CSVGESRAFF
TRBJ1-1,TRBV15,TRBD1,few,TGTGCCACCAGCGACCGACAGGGCGGGGACACTGAAGCTTTCTTT,CATSDRQGGDTEAFF
TRBJ2-2,TRBV14,.,.,TGTGCCAGCAGCCAATTCCTTGCTCCCGGGGAGCTGTTTTTT,CASSQFLAPGELFF
TRBJ2-3,TRBV4-1,TRBD2,few,TGCGCCAGCAGCTTCCCAGCGGGGACGCTCACAGATACGCAGTATTTT,CASSFPAGTLTDTQYF
TRBJ2-5,TRBV6-1,TRBD2,.,TGTGCCAGCAGTGAAGCGCGGGGGGAGACCCAGTACTTC,CASSEARGETQYF
TRBJ1-2,TRBV30,.,.,TGTGCCTGGAGTGTACCCCCTGCGGACCTCTATGGCTACACCTTC,CAWSVPPADLYGYTF
TRBJ1-5,TRBV5-6,.,.,TGTGCCAGCAGCTTGGGGACTAGCAATCAGCCCCAGCATTTT,CASSLGTSNQPQHF
TRBJ2-5,TRBV4-1,.,.,TGCGCCAGCAGCCAAGAGACAGGGAGGCCGAGGGCCCAGTACTTC,CASSQETGRPRAQYF
TRBJ2-3,TRBV18,TRBD2,few,TGTGCCAGCTCACCCCTAGGAAGCGGGACCGATACGCAGTATTTT,CASSPLGSGTDTQYF
TRBJ2-1,TRBV4-2,TRBD2,.,TGTGCCAGCAGCCGGGGGCCTAGCGGGAGCAATGAGCAGTTCTTC,CASSRGPSGSNEQFF
TRBJ2-5,TRBV30,.,.,TGTGCCTGGAGTAGGGACACACAAAGTTCCCAGTACTTC,CAWSRDTQSSQYF
TRBJ2-6,TRBV5-1,TRBD1,few,TGCGCCAGCAGCTTGGGGGCGACAGGGATTTACTCTGGGGCCAACGTCCTGACTTTC,CASSLGATGIYSGANVLTF
TRBJ1-2,TRBV15,TRBD1,.,TGTGCCACCAGTCCCCTGAGGGGACAGGGACACTATGGCTACACCTTC,CATSPLRGQGHYGYTF
TRBJ2-5,TRBV5-4,.,few,TGTGCCAGCAGCCAGGAGTTCCAAGAGACCCAGTACTTC,CASSQEFQETQYF
TRBJ2-1,TRBV14,.,.,TGTGCCAGCAGCCAAGCGGCGGGGGCGGCCTACAATGAGCAGTTCTTC,CASSQAAGAAYNEQFF
TRBJ1-2,TRBV28,.,few,TGTGCCAGCAGCCCTTTAATGGGGGGAACCTTC,CASSPLMGGTF
TRBJ2-3,TRBV19,.,.,TGTGCCAGTAGCCCCTCCAGTAGCACAGATACGCAGTATTTT,CASSPSSSTDTQYF
TRBJ2-3,TRBV23-1,.,few,TGCGCCAGCAGTCAACTTAGGGTTCTGGGTACGCAGTATTTT,CASSQLRVLGTQYF
TRBJ1-1,TRBV19,TRBD1,few,TGTGCCAGTAGTCCCCAATCGACAGGGGGCACTGAAGCTTTCTTT,CASSPQSTGGTEAFF
TRBJ2-3,TRBV27,.,.,TGTGCCACGAAGACAGGCCCCACAGATACGCAGTATTTT,CATKTGPTDTQYF
TRBJ2-1,TRBV5-1,.,few,TGCGCCAGCAGCTTGGATCAGGGGTTGAATGAGCAGTTCTTC,CASSLDQGLNEQFF
TRBJ2-3,TRBV4-2,TRBD1,few,TGTGCCAGCAGCCAACAATTACAGGGGCCGGTTTACACAGATACGCAGTATTTT,CASSQQLQGPVYTDTQYF
TRBJ2-7,TRBV7-8,.,few,TGTGCCAGCAGCCCTCCAGAGGTCCTCTATTCAAGGACCTACGAGCAGTACTTC,CASSPPEVLYSRTYEQYF